The following is a T cell receptor (beta chain) sequence with its context. Antigen specificity is unknown. About 2 micrograms of genomic DNA, which was extracted from cryopreserved PBMCs, served as the material used for the TCR beta libraries. Germline V lookup: CDR1 SGHTA, CDR2 FQGTGA. V lost 5 bases and J lost 6; bases outside the gene matches: 8. The CDR3 has 15 amino acids. The sample belongs to a study of cytotoxic CD8 clonotypes in ibrutinib-treated CLL. Study-level background: Investigators reported roughly 24 partial and 2 complete responses; after median about 74 months, 14 patients remained remitted and approximately twelve progressed. Study results and limitations: Public clonotypes, an uncommon group, contracted or remained stable on treatment. For progressing versus sustained-remission patients, sampling times were not the same.

Generated by immunoSEQ multiplex PCR, the TCRdb table keeps only in-frame clones and is missing some. Seen here are over 150,000 clones, around 84% observed once, and the top ten hold roughly 2%. The receptor was isolated from a human donor with chronic lymphocytic leukemia. This rearrangement joins TRBV7-3 to TRBJ2-1; TRBD2 matches 9 bases. The sample in question was PBMCs, obtained after 12 months of ibrutinib treatment. The DNA for the CDR3 is TGTGCCAGCAGCCCAGGACTAGCGTTATCCAATGAGCAGTTCTTC. Translated, it gives CASSPGLALSNEQFF.